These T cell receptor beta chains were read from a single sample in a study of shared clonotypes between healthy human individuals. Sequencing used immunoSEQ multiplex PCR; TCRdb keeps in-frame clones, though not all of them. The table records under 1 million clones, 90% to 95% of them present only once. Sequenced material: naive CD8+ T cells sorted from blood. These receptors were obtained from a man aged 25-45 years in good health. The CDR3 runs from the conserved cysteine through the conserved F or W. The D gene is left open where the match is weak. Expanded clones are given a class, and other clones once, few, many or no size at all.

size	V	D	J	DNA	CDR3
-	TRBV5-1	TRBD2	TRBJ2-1	TGCGCCAGCAGCATCCTAGGACTAGCGTTGAATGAGCAGTTCTTC	CASSILGLALNEQFF
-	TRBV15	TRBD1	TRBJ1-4	TGTGCCACCAGCCGGGGACAGGGGAATGAAAAACTGTTTTTT	CATSRGQGNEKLFF
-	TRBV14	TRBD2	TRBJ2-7	TGTGCCAGCAGCATGAGCGGGGAAGGGTACGAGCAGTACTTC	CASSMSGEGYEQYF
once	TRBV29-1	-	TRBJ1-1	TGCAGCGTTGAAGGGGAGGCGACCGTATCCGAAGCTTTCTTT	CSVEGEATVSEAFF
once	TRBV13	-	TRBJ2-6	TGTGCCACCTCCCCAGGGGCCAGCTCTGGGGCCAACGTCCTGACTTTC	CATSPGASSGANVLTF
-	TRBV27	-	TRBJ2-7	TGTGCCAGCAGTTTGCTAGGAGCTCACTACGAGCAGTACTTC	CASSLLGAHYEQYF
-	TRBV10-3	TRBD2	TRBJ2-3	TGTGCCATCAGTCCATCCCCCTCTCTAGCGGGCGTCACAGATACGCAGTATTTT	CAISPSPSLAGVTDTQYF
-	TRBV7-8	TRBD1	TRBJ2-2	TGTGCCAGCAGCTTCGACAGGGCCCCAGGAACCGGGGAGCTGTTTTTT	CASSFDRAPGTGELFF
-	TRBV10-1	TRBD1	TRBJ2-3	TGCGCCAGCAGTGAGGCTATCCGGGACAGGGGCGCAGATACGCAGTATTTT	CASSEAIRDRGADTQYF
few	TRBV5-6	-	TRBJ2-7	TGTGCCAGCAGCTGGACGGGAGAGCAGTACTTC	CASSWTGEQYF
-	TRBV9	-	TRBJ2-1	TGTGCCAGCAGCACCCCGGTTTCGAATGAGCAGTTCTTC	CASSTPVSNEQFF
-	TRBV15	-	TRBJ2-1	TGTGCCACCAGCGAGCCTGGAGGGGGGAATGAGCAGTTCTTC	CATSEPGGGNEQFF
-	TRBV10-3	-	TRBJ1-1	TGTGCCATCAGGACCGAGTCGAACACTGAAGCTTTCTTT	CAIRTESNTEAFF
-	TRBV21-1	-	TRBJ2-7	TGTGCCAGCAGCCATACCCCTAGCGGGAGGGACAGGAGCTCCTACGAGCAGTACTTC	CASSHTPSGRDRSSYEQYF
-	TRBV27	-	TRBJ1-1	TGTGCCAGCAGTTTTGTGGGGACTGAAGCTTTCTTT	CASSFVGTEAFF
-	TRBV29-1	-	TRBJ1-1	TGCAGCGCAGGCAGGGAAGGGACTGAAGCTTTCTTT	CSAGREGTEAFF
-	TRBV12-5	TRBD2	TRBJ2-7	TGTGCTAGTGGTTTGGTACGGCGGGAGGGCCAGAACGAGCAGTACTTC	CASGLVRREGQNEQYF
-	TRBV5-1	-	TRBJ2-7	TGCGCCAGCAGCTTGTACGACAGAATCAACGAGCAGTACTTC	CASSLYDRINEQYF
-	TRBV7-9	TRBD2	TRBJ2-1	TGTGCCAGCAGCCCTATAGCGGGAGGGCCAGAATTTAGTAATGAGCAGTTCTTC	CASSPIAGGPEFSNEQFF
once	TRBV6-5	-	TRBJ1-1	TGTGCCAGCAGTTATGGGCAGAAGAACACTGAAGCTTTCTTT	CASSYGQKNTEAFF
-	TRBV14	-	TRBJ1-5	TGTGCCAGCAGCCAAGAAATTCAGGGGCAGCATTTT	CASSQEIQGQHF
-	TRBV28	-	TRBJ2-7	TGTGCCAGCAGTCCGGGCGTCGAGCAGTACTTC	CASSPGVEQYF
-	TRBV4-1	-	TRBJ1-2	TGCGCCAGCAGCCCTACGACAGGAGGTGGCTATGGCTACACCTTC	CASSPTTGGGYGYTF